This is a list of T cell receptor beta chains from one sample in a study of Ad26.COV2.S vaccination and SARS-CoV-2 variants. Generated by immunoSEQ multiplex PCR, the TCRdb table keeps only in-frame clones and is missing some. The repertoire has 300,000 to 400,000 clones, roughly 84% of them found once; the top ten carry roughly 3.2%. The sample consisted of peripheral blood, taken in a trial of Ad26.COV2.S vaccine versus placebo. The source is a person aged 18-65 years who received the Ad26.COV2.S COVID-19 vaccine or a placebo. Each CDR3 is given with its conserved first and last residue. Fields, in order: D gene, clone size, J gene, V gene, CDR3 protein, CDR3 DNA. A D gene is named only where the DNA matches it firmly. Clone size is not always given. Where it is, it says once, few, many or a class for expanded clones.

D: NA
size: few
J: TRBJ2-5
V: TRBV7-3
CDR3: CASSPRRRETQYF
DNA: TGTGCCAGCAGCCCAAGGCGGCGGGAGACCCAGTACTTC

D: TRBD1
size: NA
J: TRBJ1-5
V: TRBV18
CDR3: CASSQDRGKWPQHF
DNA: TGTGCCAGCTCACAGGACAGGGGGAAATGGCCCCAGCATTTT

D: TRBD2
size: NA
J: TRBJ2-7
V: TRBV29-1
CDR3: CSVDSSGGYEQYF
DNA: TGCAGCGTTGATTCTAGCGGGGGCTACGAGCAGTACTTC

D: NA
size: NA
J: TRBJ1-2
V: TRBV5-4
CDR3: CASSLWGTPAGYTF
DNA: TGTGCCAGCAGCTTGTGGGGGACCCCAGCCGGCTACACCTTC

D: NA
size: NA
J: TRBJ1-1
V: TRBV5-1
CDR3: CASSSPVWPEAFF
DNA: TGCGCCAGCAGCTCACCCGTGTGGCCTGAAGCTTTCTTT

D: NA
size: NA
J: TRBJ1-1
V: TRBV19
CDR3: CASSIDLTEAFF
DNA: TGTGCCAGTAGTATAGATCTCACTGAAGCTTTCTTT

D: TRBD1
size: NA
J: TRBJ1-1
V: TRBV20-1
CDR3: CSASRQGVPEAFF
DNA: TGCAGTGCTAGTCGTCAGGGGGTCCCTGAAGCTTTCTTT

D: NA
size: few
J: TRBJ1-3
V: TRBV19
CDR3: CASSRAGGGNTIYF
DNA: TGTGCCAGTAGTCGGGCAGGCGGTGGAAACACCATATATTTT

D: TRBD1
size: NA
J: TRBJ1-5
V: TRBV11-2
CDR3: CASSLRQGQPQHF
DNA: TGTGCCAGCAGTCTTAGACAGGGTCAGCCCCAGCATTTT

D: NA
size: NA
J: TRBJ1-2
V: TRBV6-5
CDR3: CASIAGTSGYTF
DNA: TGTGCCAGCATTGCGGGGACCAGCGGCTACACCTTC

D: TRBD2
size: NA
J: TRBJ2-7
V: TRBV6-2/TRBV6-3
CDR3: CASSHSGLAGSYEQYF
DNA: TGTGCCAGCAGTCACTCGGGACTAGCGGGGTCCTACGAGCAGTACTTC

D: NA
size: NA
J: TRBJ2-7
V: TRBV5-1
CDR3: CASSLARQGRSYEQYF
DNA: TGCGCCAGCAGCTTGGCGCGTCAGGGGCGATCCTACGAGCAGTACTTC

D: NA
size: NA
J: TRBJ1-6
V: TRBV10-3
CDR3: CAISERAQGNSPLHF
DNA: TGTGCCATCAGTGAACGGGCGCAGGGCAATTCACCCCTCCACTTT

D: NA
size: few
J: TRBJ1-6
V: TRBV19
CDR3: CATTAPGSPLHF
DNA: TGTGCCACGACAGCCCCGGGTTCACCCCTCCACTTT

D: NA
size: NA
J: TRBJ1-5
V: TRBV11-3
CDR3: CASSLRIGPRNNQPQHF
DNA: TGTGCCAGCAGCTTACGCATTGGACCTCGAAACAATCAGCCCCAGCATTTT

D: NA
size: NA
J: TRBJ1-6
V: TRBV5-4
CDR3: CAPSGRNNSPLHF
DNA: TGTGCCCCATCTGGGAGAAATAATTCACCCCTCCACTTT

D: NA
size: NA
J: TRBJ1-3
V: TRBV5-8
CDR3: CASSLNRVSGNTIYF
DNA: TGTGCCAGCAGTCTAAACAGGGTGTCTGGAAACACCATATATTTT

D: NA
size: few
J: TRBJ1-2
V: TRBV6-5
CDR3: CASSYSHTYGYTF
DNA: TGTGCCAGCAGTTACTCCCACACCTATGGCTACACCTTC

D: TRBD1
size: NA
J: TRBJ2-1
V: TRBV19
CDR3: CATGTGGDNEQFF
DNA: TGTGCCACTGGGACAGGGGGGGACAATGAGCAGTTCTTC

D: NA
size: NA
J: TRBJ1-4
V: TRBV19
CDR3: CASSEQGLSNEKLFF
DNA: TGTGCCAGTAGCGAACAAGGACTCTCTAATGAAAAACTGTTTTTT

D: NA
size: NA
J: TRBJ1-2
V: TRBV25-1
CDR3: CASSYQGTGYTF
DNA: TGTGCCAGCAGTTATCAGGGGACTGGCTACACCTTC

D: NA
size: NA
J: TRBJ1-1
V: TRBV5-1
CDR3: CASSTGTNTEAFF
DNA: TGCGCCAGCAGCACTGGGACGAACACTGAAGCTTTCTTT

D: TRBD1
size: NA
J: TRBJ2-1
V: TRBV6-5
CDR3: CASTMDRGSVNEQFF
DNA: TGTGCCAGCACCATGGACAGGGGCTCTGTCAATGAGCAGTTCTTC

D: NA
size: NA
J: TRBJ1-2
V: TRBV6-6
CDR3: CASSYSEGYYGYTF
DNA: TGTGCCAGCAGTTACTCGGAGGGCTACTATGGCTACACCTTC

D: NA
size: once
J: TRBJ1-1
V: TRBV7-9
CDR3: CASSLVPVNTEAFF
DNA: TGTGCCAGCAGCTTAGTCCCGGTGAACACTGAAGCTTTCTTT

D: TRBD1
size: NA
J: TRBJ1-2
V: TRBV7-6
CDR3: CASSLGQQGALGGYTF
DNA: TGTGCCAGCAGCTTAGGACAACAGGGGGCGCTAGGTGGCTACACCTTC

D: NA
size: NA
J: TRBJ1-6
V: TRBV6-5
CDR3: CASSTGSYNSPLHF
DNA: TGTGCCAGCAGCACAGGGTCCTATAATTCACCCCTCCACTTT

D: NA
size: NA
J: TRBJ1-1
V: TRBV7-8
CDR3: CASSLDSHPNTEAFF
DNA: TGTGCCAGCAGCTTAGACAGCCACCCGAACACTGAAGCTTTCTTT

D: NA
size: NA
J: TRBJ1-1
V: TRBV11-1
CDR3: CASSARTPFTEAFF
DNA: TGTGCCAGCAGCGCACGAACACCCTTCACTGAAGCTTTCTTT

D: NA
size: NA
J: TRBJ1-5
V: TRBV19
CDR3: CASSMGDPRVYQPQHF
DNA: TGTGCCAGTAGTATGGGGGACCCCCGGGTCTATCAGCCCCAGCATTTT

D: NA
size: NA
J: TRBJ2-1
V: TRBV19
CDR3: CASSMWGQGDEQFF
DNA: TGTGCCAGTAGTATGTGGGGACAAGGCGATGAGCAGTTCTTC

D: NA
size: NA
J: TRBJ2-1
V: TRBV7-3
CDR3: CASSPMGGSNEQFF
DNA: TGTGCCAGCAGCCCCATGGGCGGGTCTAATGAGCAGTTCTTC

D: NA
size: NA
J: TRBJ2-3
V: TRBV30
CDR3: CACLTTGGTDTQYF
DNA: TGTGCCTGCCTGACAACAGGAGGCACAGATACGCAGTATTTT

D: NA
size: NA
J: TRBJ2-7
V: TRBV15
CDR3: CATSRGLEQYF
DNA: TGTGCCACCAGCAGAGGCCTCGAGCAGTACTTC

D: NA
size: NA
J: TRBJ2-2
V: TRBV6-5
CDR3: CASSTPRTGELFF
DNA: TGTGCCAGCAGTACTCCACGGACCGGGGAGCTGTTTTTT

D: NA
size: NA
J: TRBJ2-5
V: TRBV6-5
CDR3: CASSYSPDGVSETQYF
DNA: TGTGCCAGCAGTTACTCCCCTGATGGGGTGAGTGAGACCCAGTACTTC

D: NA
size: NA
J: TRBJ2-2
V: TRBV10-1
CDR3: CATNGAGELFF
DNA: TGCGCTACCAACGGGGCCGGGGAGCTGTTTTTT

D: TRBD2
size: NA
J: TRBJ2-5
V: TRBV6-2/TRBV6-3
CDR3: CASSSAGGIETQYF
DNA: TGTGCCAGCAGTTCGGCGGGGGGGATAGAGACCCAGTACTTC

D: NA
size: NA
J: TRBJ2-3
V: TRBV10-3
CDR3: CAISESRETDTQYF
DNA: TGTGCCATCAGTGAGAGCAGGGAGACAGATACGCAGTATTTT

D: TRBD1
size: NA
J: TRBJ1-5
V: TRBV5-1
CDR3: CASSLAGQDLQPQHF
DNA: TGCGCCAGCAGCTTGGCGGGACAGGATCTCCAGCCCCAGCATTTT

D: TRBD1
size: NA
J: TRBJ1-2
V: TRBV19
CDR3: CASSMDRGYYGYTF
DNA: TGTGCCAGTAGTATGGACAGGGGTTACTATGGCTACACCTTC

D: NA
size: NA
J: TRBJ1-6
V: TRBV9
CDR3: CASSVGNGDNSPLHF
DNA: TGTGCCAGCAGCGTAGGAAATGGGGATAATTCACCCCTCCACTTT

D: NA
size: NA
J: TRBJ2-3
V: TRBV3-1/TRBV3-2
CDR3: CASSPAYGTDTQYF
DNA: TGTGCCAGCAGCCCTGCATATGGGACAGATACGCAGTATTTT

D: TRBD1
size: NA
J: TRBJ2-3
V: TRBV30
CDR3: CAWNTGATSTDTQYF
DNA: TGTGCCTGGAATACAGGGGCGACTAGCACAGATACGCAGTATTTT

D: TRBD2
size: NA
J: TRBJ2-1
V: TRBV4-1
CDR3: CASSQDSGGLLYEQFF
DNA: TGCGCCAGCAGCCAAGATAGCGGGGGCCTGTTGTATGAGCAGTTCTTC

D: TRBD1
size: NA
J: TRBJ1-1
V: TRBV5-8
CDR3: CASSLEGGPEAFF
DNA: TGTGCCAGCAGCTTGGAAGGGGGCCCTGAAGCTTTCTTT

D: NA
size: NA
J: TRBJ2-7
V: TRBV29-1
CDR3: CSVEDATEQYF
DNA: TGCAGCGTTGAAGATGCGACAGAGCAGTACTTC

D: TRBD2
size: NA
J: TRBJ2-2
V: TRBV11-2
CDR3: CASSLVLAGAQGGELFF
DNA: TGTGCCAGCAGCTTAGTACTAGCGGGGGCCCAGGGCGGGGAGCTGTTTTTT

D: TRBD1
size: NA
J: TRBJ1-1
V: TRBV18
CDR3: CASSPGTGTLVEAFF
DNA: TGTGCCAGCTCACCAGGGACAGGGACCCTGGTTGAAGCTTTCTTT

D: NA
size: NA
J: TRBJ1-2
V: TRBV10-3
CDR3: CAISESSTYGYTF
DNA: TGTGCCATCAGTGAGTCGTCAACCTATGGCTACACCTTC

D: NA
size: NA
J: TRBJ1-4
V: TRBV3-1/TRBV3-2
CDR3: CASSQGVNEKLFF
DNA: TGTGCCAGCAGCCAAGGGGTTAATGAAAAACTGTTTTTT

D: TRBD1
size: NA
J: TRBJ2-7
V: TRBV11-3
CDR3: CASSRRQGDSYEQYF
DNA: TGTGCCAGCAGCCGCCGACAGGGGGACTCCTACGAGCAGTACTTC

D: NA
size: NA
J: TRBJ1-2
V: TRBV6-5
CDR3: CASSFGGRFGYTF
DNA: TGTGCCAGCAGTTTTGGGGGCCGTTTTGGCTACACCTTC

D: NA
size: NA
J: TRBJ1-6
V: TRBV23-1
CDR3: CASTPGLNSPLHF
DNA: TGCGCCAGCACTCCGGGCCTTAATTCACCCCTCCACTTT

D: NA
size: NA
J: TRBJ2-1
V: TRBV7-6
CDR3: CASSQDNYNEQFF
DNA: TGTGCCAGCAGCCAAGACAATTACAATGAGCAGTTCTTC